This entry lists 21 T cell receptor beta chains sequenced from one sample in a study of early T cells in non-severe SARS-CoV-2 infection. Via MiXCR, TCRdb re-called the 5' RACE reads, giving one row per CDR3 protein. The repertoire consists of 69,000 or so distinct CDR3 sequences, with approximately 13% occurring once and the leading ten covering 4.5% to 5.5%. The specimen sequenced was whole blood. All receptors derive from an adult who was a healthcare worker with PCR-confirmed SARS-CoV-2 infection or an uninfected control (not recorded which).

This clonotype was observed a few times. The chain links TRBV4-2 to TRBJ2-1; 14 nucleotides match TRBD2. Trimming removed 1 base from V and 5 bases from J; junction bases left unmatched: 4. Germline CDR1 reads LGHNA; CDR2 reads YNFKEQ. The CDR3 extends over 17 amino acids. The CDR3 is CASSQAPGLAGDNEQFF. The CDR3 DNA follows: TGTGCCAGCAGCCAAGCCCCGGGACTAGCGGGGGACAATGAGCAGTTCTTC.

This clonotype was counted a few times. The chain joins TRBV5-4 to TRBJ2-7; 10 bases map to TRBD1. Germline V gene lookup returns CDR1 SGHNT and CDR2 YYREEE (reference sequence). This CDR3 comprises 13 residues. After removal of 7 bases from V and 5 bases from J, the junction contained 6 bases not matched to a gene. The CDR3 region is CASGTGAGDEQYF. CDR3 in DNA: TGTGCCAGCGGGACAGGGGCAGGGGACGAGCAGTACTTC.

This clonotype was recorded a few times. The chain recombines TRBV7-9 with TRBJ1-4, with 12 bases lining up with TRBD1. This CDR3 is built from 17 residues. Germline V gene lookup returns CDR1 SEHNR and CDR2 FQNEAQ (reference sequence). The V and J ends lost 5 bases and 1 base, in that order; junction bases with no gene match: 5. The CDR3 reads CASSPWDRGQTNEKLFF. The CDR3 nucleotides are TGTGCCAGCAGCCCATGGGACAGGGGGCAAACTAATGAAAAACTGTTTTTT.

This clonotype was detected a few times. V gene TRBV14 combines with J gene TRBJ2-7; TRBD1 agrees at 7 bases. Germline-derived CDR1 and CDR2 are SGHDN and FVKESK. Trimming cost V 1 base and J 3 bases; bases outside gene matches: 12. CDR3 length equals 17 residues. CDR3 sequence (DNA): TGTGCCAGCAGCCAAGCTCCCCACACCGGGACAGACTACGAGCAGTACTTC. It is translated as CASSQAPHTGTDYEQYF.

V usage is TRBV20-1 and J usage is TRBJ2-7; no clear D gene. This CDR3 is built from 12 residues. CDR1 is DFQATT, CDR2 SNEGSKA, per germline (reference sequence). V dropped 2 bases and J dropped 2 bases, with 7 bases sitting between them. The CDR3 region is CSARSTAYEQYF. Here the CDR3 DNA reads TGCAGTGCTAGATCGACGGCCTACGAGCAGTACTTC.

CDR3 DNA sequence: TGTGCCAGCAGCCCGAGTCTAGGGGAGACCCAGTACTTC. Translated: CASSPSLGETQYF. The gene calls are TRBV11-3 and TRBJ2-5; D is unclear. This CDR3 has 13 amino acids. V was clipped by 5 bases and J by 5 bases, with 12 bases between them. Germline V gives CDR1 SGHNT, CDR2 YENEEA.

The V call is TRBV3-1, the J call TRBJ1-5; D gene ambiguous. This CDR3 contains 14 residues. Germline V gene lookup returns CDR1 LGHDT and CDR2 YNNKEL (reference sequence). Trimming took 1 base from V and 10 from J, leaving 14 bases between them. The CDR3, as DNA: TGTGCCAGCAGCCAAGTGGGATTCGGTCAACCCCAGCATTTT. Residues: CASSQVGFGQPQHF. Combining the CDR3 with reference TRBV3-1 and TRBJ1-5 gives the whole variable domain DTAVSQTPKYLVTQMGNDKSIKCEQNLGHDTMYWYKQDSKKFLKIMFSYNNKELIINETVPNRFSPKSPDKAHLNLHINSLELGDSAVYFCASSQVGFGQPQHFGDGTRLSIL.

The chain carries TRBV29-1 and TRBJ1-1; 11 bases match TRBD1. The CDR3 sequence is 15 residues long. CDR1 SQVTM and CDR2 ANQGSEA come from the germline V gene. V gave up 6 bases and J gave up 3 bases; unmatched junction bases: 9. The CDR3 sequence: CSVGTGGILDTEAFF. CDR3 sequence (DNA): TGCAGCGTGGGGACAGGGGGAATTTTGGACACTGAAGCTTTCTTT.

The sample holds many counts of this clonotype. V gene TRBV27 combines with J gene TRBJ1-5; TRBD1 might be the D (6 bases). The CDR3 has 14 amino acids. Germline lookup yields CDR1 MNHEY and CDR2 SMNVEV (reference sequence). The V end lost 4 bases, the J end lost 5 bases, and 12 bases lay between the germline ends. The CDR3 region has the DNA TGTGCCAGCAGTTCACAGGGTCGGGATCAGCCCCAGCATTTT. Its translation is CASSSQGRDQPQHF.

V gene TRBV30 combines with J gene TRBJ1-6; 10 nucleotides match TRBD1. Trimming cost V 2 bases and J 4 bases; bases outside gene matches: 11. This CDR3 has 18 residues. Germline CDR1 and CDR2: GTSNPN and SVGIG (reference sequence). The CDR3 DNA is TGTGCCTGGAGTCTCCGCCGGGCGGGACAGGGGTATAATTCACCCCTCCACTTT. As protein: CAWSLRRAGQGYNSPLHF.

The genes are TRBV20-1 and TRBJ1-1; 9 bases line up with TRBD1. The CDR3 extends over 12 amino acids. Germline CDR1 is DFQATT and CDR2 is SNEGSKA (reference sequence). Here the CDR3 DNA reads TGCAAAGGGACAGGGCAGAACACTGAAGCTTTCTTT. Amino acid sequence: CKGTGQNTEAFF.

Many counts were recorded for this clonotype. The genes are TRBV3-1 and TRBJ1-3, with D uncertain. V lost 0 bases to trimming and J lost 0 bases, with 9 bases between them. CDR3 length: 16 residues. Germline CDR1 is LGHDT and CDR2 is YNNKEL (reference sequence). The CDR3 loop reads CASSQDPPYSGNTIYF. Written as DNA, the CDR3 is TGTGCCAGCAGCCAAGATCCACCTTACTCTGGAAACACCATATATTTT.

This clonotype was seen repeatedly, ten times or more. The CDR3 sequence: CASSPSPPSESYNEQFF. CDR3 nucleotides: TGTGCCAGCAGCCCGAGCCCCCCTAGCGAGTCATACAATGAGCAGTTCTTC. The rearrangement uses TRBV11-1 and TRBJ2-1; D may be TRBD2 (6 bases). The germline V gene encodes CDR1 SGHAT and CDR2 FQDESV (reference sequence). V was shortened by 5 bases and J by 4 bases, with 21 bases between the two germline ends. This CDR3 is 17 amino acids long.

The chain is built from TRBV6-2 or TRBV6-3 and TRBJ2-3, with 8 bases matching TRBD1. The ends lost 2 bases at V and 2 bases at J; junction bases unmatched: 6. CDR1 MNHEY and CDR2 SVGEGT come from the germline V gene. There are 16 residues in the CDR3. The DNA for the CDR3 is TGTGCCAGCAGTTACGGGCAGGGGGCGACCACAGATACGCAGTATTTT. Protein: CASSYGQGATTDTQYF.

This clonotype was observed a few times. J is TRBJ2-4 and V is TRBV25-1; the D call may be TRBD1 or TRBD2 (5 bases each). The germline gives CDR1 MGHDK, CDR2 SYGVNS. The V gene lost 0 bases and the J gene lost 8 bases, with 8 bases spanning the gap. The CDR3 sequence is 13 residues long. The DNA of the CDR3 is TGTGCCAGCAGTGAATATCGAGGGGACATTCAGTACTTC. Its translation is CASSEYRGDIQYF.

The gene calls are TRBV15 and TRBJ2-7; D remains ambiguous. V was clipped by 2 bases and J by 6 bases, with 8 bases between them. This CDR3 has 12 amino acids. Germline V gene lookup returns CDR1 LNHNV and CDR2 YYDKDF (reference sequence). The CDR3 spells CATSRRAGEQYF. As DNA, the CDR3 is TGTGCCACCAGCAGACGGGCAGGCGAGCAGTACTTC.

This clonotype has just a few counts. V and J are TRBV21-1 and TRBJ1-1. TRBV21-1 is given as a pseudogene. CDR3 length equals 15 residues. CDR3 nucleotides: TGTGCCAGCACACGCACCACAGTCCTCAGGACTGAAGCTTTCTTT. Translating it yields CASTRTTVLRTEAFF.

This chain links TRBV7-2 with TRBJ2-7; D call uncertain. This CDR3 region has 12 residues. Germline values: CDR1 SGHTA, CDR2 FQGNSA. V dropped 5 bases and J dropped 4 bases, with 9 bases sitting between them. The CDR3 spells CASSRTTYEQYF. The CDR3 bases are TGTGCCAGCAGCCGTACCACATACGAGCAGTACTTC. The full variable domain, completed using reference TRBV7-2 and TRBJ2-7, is GAGVSQSPSNKVTEKGKDVELRCDPISGHTALYWYRQSLGQGLEFLIYFQGNSAPDKSGLPSDRFSAERTGGSVSTLTIQRTQQEDSAVYLCASSRTTYEQYFGPGTRLTVT.

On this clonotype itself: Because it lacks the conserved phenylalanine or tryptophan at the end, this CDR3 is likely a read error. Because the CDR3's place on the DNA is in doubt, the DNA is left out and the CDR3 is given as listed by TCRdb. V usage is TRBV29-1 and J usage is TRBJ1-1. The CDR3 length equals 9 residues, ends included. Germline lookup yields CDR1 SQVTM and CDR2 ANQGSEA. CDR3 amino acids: CSVEGSASS.

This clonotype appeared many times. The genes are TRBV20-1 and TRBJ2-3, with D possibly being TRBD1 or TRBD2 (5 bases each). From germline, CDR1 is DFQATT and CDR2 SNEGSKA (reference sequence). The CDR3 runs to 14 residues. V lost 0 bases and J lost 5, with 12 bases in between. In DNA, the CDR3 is TGCAGTGCTAGAGAGAACCGGGGCCGAGATACGCAGTATTTT. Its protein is CSARENRGRDTQYF.

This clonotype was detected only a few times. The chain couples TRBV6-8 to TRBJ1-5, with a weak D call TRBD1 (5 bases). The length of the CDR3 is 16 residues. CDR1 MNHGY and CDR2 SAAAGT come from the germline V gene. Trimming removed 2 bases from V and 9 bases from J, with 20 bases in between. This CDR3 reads CASSYGDYLLARPQHF. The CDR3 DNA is TGTGCCAGCAGTTACGGGGACTATCTGCTCGCGAGGCCCCAGCATTTT.